This T cell receptor beta chain was profiled in a study of radiotherapy plus CTLA-4 blockade in lung cancer. The wider study: Among enrolled patients, less than 20% responded and about 30% achieved disease control. The study, taken as a whole, reports: Response was reportedly best predicted by early blood T cell clone dynamics, with interferon-beta.

V lost 2 bases, J lost 1 base, and 5 bases lay in between. The CDR3 is 13 residues long. CDR1 and CDR2 from the germline V gene are SEHNR and FQNEAQ (reference sequence). Worth noting for this clone: Its target is unknown.

Focal radiation and CTLA-4 blockade (ipilimumab) were tested in chemo-refractory metastatic non-small-cell lung cancer patients. Sequenced by immunoSEQ multiplex PCR; TCRdb stores in-frame clones only, minus some. The data show 70,000 to 95,000 clones, about 88% seen once. The source is a human donor with non-small cell lung cancer that progressed on radiotherapy plus ipilimumab. The specimen comprised peripheral blood, sampled from a patient treated with radiotherapy plus ipilimumab. The chain uses TRBV7-9 and TRBJ1-1; D is undetermined. The CDR3: CASSLRTNTEAFF. CDR3 sequence (DNA): TGTGCCAGCAGCTTACGTACGAACACTGAAGCTTTCTTT.